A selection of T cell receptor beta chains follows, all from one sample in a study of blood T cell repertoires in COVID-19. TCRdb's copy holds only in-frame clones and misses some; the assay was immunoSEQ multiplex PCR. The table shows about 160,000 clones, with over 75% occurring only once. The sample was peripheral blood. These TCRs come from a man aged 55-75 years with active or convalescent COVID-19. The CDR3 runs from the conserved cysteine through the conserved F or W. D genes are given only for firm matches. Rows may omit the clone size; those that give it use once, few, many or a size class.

cdr3_nt: TGTGCCAGCAGCTTAGCTCCGGGACTAGCGGGCGCGAACACCGGGGAGCTGTTTTTT
cdr3_aa: CASSLAPGLAGANTGELFF
j_call: TRBJ2-2
v_call: TRBV11-2
d_call: TRBD2
clone_size: NA

cdr3_nt: TGTGCCAGCAGCTTAGCCGGGACAGGGGGCCAAAACATTCAGTACTTC
cdr3_aa: CASSLAGTGGQNIQYF
j_call: TRBJ2-4
v_call: TRBV7-2
d_call: TRBD1
clone_size: NA

cdr3_nt: TGTGCCAGCAGCGGGGTTTCTAGGCCGAGCTCCTACAATGAGCAGTTCTTC
cdr3_aa: CASSGVSRPSSYNEQFF
j_call: TRBJ2-1
v_call: TRBV2
d_call: NA
clone_size: once

cdr3_nt: TGTGCCAGCACCCGGAGGGAGGGAAACACCATATATTTT
cdr3_aa: CASTRREGNTIYF
j_call: TRBJ1-3
v_call: TRBV6-5
d_call: NA
clone_size: NA

cdr3_nt: TGTGCCAGCAGTTTCGGGAGTCCCTATGGCTACACCTTC
cdr3_aa: CASSFGSPYGYTF
j_call: TRBJ1-2
v_call: TRBV6-5
d_call: NA
clone_size: few

cdr3_nt: TGTGCCAGCAGTGATAGCGACAGGGCGAACAATGAGCAGTTCTTC
cdr3_aa: CASSDSDRANNEQFF
j_call: TRBJ2-1
v_call: TRBV6-1
d_call: TRBD1
clone_size: few

cdr3_nt: TGTGCCAGCAGTACAGGGGGTCTGAATGAAAAACTGTTTTTT
cdr3_aa: CASSTGGLNEKLFF
j_call: TRBJ1-4
v_call: TRBV5-4
d_call: TRBD1
clone_size: NA

cdr3_nt: TGCGCCAGCAGTCCCAGGGGGCGGACTGAAGCTTTCTTT
cdr3_aa: CASSPRGRTEAFF
j_call: TRBJ1-1
v_call: TRBV10-1
d_call: TRBD1
clone_size: NA

cdr3_nt: TGTGCCAGCAGCTTCAGGAGGTCTGGGGCCAACGTCCTGACTTTC
cdr3_aa: CASSFRRSGANVLTF
j_call: TRBJ2-6
v_call: TRBV5-6
d_call: NA
clone_size: NA

cdr3_nt: TGTGCCAGCAGCGTACAGGTCATGAACACTGAAGCTTTCTTT
cdr3_aa: CASSVQVMNTEAFF
j_call: TRBJ1-1
v_call: TRBV5-8
d_call: NA
clone_size: NA

cdr3_nt: TGTGCCAGCAGTCCATTGGACAGCGAGGGCTCTGGAAACACCATATATTTT
cdr3_aa: CASSPLDSEGSGNTIYF
j_call: TRBJ1-3
v_call: TRBV28
d_call: NA
clone_size: few

cdr3_nt: TGTGCCAGCAGCCTTTCGACGGGGGAGGGTGAAAAACTGTTTTTT
cdr3_aa: CASSLSTGEGEKLFF
j_call: TRBJ1-4
v_call: TRBV3-1/TRBV3-2
d_call: NA
clone_size: NA

cdr3_nt: TGTGCCATCAGTGAGTCAACAGGAGGGGCCTACGAGCAGTACTTC
cdr3_aa: CAISESTGGAYEQYF
j_call: TRBJ2-7
v_call: TRBV10-3
d_call: NA
clone_size: NA

cdr3_nt: TGTGCCAGCAGATATTTACAGCGGGAGGGCACAGATACGCAGTATTTT
cdr3_aa: CASRYLQREGTDTQYF
j_call: TRBJ2-3
v_call: TRBV5-6
d_call: TRBD2
clone_size: NA

cdr3_nt: TGTGCCAGCAGTCAGACAGGGGGGCCAGGCACAGATACGCAGTATTTT
cdr3_aa: CASSQTGGPGTDTQYF
j_call: TRBJ2-3
v_call: TRBV2
d_call: TRBD1
clone_size: NA

cdr3_nt: TGTGCCAGCAGTTACCGACCGACAGGGGGCGGCGGGGAGCTGTTTTTT
cdr3_aa: CASSYRPTGGGGELFF
j_call: TRBJ2-2
v_call: TRBV6-5
d_call: TRBD1
clone_size: NA

cdr3_nt: TGTGCCAGTAATACGGGGGGGATAGGCAATCAGCCCCAGCATTTT
cdr3_aa: CASNTGGIGNQPQHF
j_call: TRBJ1-5
v_call: TRBV19
d_call: NA
clone_size: NA

cdr3_nt: TGTGCCACCAGCATCGCCCCAGGCCTCCAGGGGACCTTC
cdr3_aa: CATSIAPGLQGTF
j_call: TRBJ1-2
v_call: TRBV15
d_call: NA
clone_size: NA

cdr3_nt: TGTGCCAGCATGCAACAGGGTGTAGGAAACACCATATATTTT
cdr3_aa: CASMQQGVGNTIYF
j_call: TRBJ1-3
v_call: TRBV2
d_call: NA
clone_size: NA

cdr3_nt: TGTGCCAGCTCACCGGACAGATCCAACTATGGCTACACCTTC
cdr3_aa: CASSPDRSNYGYTF
j_call: TRBJ1-2
v_call: TRBV18
d_call: NA
clone_size: NA

cdr3_nt: TGTGCCAGTAGTATCCAGATACAAGAGACCCAGTACTTC
cdr3_aa: CASSIQIQETQYF
j_call: TRBJ2-5
v_call: TRBV19
d_call: NA
clone_size: NA

cdr3_nt: TGTGCCAGCAGCCTGGGACTAGCGGGGCCCTCTGAGCAGTTCTTC
cdr3_aa: CASSLGLAGPSEQFF
j_call: TRBJ2-1
v_call: TRBV7-3
d_call: TRBD2
clone_size: NA

cdr3_nt: TGTGCCAGCAGCCAAGCAGACAGGGGGAAGAACTATGGCTACACCTTC
cdr3_aa: CASSQADRGKNYGYTF
j_call: TRBJ1-2
v_call: TRBV3-1/TRBV3-2
d_call: TRBD1
clone_size: NA

cdr3_nt: TGTGCCAGCAGCGTAGGTGGGGGCGGTCAATACAATGAGCAGTTCTTC
cdr3_aa: CASSVGGGGQYNEQFF
j_call: TRBJ2-1
v_call: TRBV9
d_call: NA
clone_size: few

cdr3_nt: TGTGCCAGTAAACTCGGGGGGCTGACTTCGAATGAAGCTTTCTTT
cdr3_aa: CASKLGGLTSNEAFF
j_call: TRBJ1-1
v_call: TRBV19
d_call: NA
clone_size: NA

cdr3_nt: TGTGCCAGCAGTCCCGACGCCGGGACTCCCCTCCACTTT
cdr3_aa: CASSPDAGTPLHF
j_call: TRBJ1-6
v_call: TRBV2
d_call: NA
clone_size: once

cdr3_nt: TGTGCCAGCAGCCCAGCAGGATATGGCGGGCACAATGAGCAGTTCTTC
cdr3_aa: CASSPAGYGGHNEQFF
j_call: TRBJ2-1
v_call: TRBV6-2/TRBV6-3
d_call: NA
clone_size: NA

cdr3_nt: TGTGCCAGCAGTTTACGGCAGGGTTGGTCTGAAAAACTGTTTTTT
cdr3_aa: CASSLRQGWSEKLFF
j_call: TRBJ1-4
v_call: TRBV27
d_call: NA
clone_size: NA

cdr3_nt: TGTGCCAGCAGTTACTGGTCGGACACTGAAGCTTTCTTT
cdr3_aa: CASSYWSDTEAFF
j_call: TRBJ1-1
v_call: TRBV6-5
d_call: NA
clone_size: NA

cdr3_nt: TGCGCCAGCAGTTCAGGACTAGCGGGACACAATGAGCAGTTCTTC
cdr3_aa: CASSSGLAGHNEQFF
j_call: TRBJ2-1
v_call: TRBV10-1
d_call: TRBD2
clone_size: once

cdr3_nt: TGTGCCAGCAGGTTAATGACTAGCGGGTCCTACAATGAGCAGTTCTTC
cdr3_aa: CASRLMTSGSYNEQFF
j_call: TRBJ2-1
v_call: TRBV7-2
d_call: TRBD2
clone_size: NA

cdr3_nt: TGTGCCAGCAGCCCCGCGGGGCGGGGAGCCACTGAAGCTTTCTTT
cdr3_aa: CASSPAGRGATEAFF
j_call: TRBJ1-1
v_call: TRBV5-6
d_call: NA
clone_size: NA

cdr3_nt: TGTGCCAGCAGCCGAACGCAGGGGGCGACCTACCAAGAGACCCAGTACTTC
cdr3_aa: CASSRTQGATYQETQYF
j_call: TRBJ2-5
v_call: TRBV3-1/TRBV3-2
d_call: TRBD1
clone_size: NA

cdr3_nt: TGTGCCAGCAGCTCGTTCACCGGGGAGCTGTTTTTT
cdr3_aa: CASSSFTGELFF
j_call: TRBJ2-2
v_call: TRBV7-9
d_call: NA
clone_size: NA

cdr3_nt: TGTGCCAGCAGTTCCCCCGGGACTAGCGGCACAGATACGCAGTATTTT
cdr3_aa: CASSSPGTSGTDTQYF
j_call: TRBJ2-3
v_call: TRBV28
d_call: TRBD2
clone_size: NA

cdr3_nt: TGCGCCAGCAGCCCAAGGGACAGCGATTTTAGCCACGAGCAGTACTTC
cdr3_aa: CASSPRDSDFSHEQYF
j_call: TRBJ2-7
v_call: TRBV5-1
d_call: TRBD1
clone_size: NA

cdr3_nt: TGTGCCACCAGCAGGGACAGGGGGGAATGGTCACCCCTCCACTTT
cdr3_aa: CATSRDRGEWSPLHF
j_call: TRBJ1-6
v_call: TRBV15
d_call: TRBD1
clone_size: NA

cdr3_nt: TGTGCCAGCAGTTTTCAGGGTAACTATGGCTACACCTTC
cdr3_aa: CASSFQGNYGYTF
j_call: TRBJ1-2
v_call: TRBV12-3/TRBV12-4
d_call: NA
clone_size: few

cdr3_nt: TGTGCCACCAGTGCCCGGGGTAGCGGGGCCGACAATGAGCAGTTCTTC
cdr3_aa: CATSARGSGADNEQFF
j_call: TRBJ2-1
v_call: TRBV24-1
d_call: TRBD2
clone_size: NA

cdr3_nt: TGTGCCAGCAGCTCGGGGGCGGGAGGGGACACAGATACGCAGTATTTT
cdr3_aa: CASSSGAGGDTDTQYF
j_call: TRBJ2-3
v_call: TRBV11-3
d_call: TRBD2
clone_size: NA

cdr3_nt: TGTGCCAGCAGCTTAGGAGACACTGAAGCTTTCTTT
cdr3_aa: CASSLGDTEAFF
j_call: TRBJ1-1
v_call: TRBV5-6
d_call: NA
clone_size: many

cdr3_nt: TGTGCCAGCAGCTCCGGGACAGGACGGGAGACCCAGTACTTC
cdr3_aa: CASSSGTGRETQYF
j_call: TRBJ2-5
v_call: TRBV7-2
d_call: TRBD1
clone_size: NA

cdr3_nt: TGTGCCAGCAGCCAAGGCTCGGGAGCTAACTATGGCTACACCTTC
cdr3_aa: CASSQGSGANYGYTF
j_call: TRBJ1-2
v_call: TRBV3-1/TRBV3-2
d_call: NA
clone_size: NA

cdr3_nt: TGCGCCAGCAGCCAAGAGTTTGGGGGCGGCTATGGCTACACCTTC
cdr3_aa: CASSQEFGGGYGYTF
j_call: TRBJ1-2
v_call: TRBV4-1
d_call: NA
clone_size: NA

cdr3_nt: TGTGCCAGCAGCGGGGGACAGGGGAGGAATTCACCCCTCCACTTT
cdr3_aa: CASSGGQGRNSPLHF
j_call: TRBJ1-6
v_call: TRBV28
d_call: TRBD1
clone_size: NA

cdr3_nt: TGTGCCAGCAGCGTAGGGCAGGAGGGCACCGGGGAGCTGTTTTTT
cdr3_aa: CASSVGQEGTGELFF
j_call: TRBJ2-2
v_call: TRBV9
d_call: NA
clone_size: few

cdr3_nt: TGTGCCAGCAGCACCACAGGGGGCGGGGTATCACCCCTCCACTTT
cdr3_aa: CASSTTGGGVSPLHF
j_call: TRBJ1-6
v_call: TRBV3-1/TRBV3-2
d_call: TRBD1
clone_size: NA